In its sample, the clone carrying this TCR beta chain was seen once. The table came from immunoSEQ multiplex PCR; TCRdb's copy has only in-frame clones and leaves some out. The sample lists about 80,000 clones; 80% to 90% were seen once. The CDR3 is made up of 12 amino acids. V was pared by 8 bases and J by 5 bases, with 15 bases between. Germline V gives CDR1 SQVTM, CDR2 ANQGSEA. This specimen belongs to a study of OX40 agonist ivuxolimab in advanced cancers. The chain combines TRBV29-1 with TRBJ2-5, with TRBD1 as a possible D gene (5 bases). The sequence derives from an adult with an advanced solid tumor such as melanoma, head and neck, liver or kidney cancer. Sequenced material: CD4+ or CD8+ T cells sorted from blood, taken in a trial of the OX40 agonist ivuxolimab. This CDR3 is CSPLGPGETQYF. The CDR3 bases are TGCAGCCCATTGGGGCCCGGGGAGACCCAGTACTTC.